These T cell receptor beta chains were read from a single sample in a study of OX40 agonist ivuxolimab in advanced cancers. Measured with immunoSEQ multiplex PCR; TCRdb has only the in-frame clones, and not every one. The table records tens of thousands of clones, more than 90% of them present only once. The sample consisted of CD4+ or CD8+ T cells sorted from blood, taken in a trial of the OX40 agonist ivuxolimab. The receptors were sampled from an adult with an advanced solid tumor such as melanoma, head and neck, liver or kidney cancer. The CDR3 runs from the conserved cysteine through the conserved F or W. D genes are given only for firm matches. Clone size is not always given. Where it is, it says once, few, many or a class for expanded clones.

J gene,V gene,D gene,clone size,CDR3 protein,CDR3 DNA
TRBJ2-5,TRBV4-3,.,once,CASSQDYGETQYF,TGCGCCAGCAGCCAAGACTACGGGGAGACCCAGTACTTC
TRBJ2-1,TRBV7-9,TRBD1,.,CASRNDRGSHNEQFF,TGTGCCAGCAGGAATGACAGGGGGTCCCACAATGAGCAGTTCTTC
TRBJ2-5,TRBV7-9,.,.,CASSYRQQETQYF,TGTGCCAGCAGTTACCGACAGCAAGAGACCCAGTACTTC
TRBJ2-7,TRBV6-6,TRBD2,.,CASNSRDYSSYEQYF,TGTGCCAGCAACTCCCGGGACTACTCTTCCTACGAGCAGTACTTC
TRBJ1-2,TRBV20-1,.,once,CSGATDYGYTF,TGCAGTGGAGCCACCGACTATGGCTACACCTTC
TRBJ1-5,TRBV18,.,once,CASSNQRSSEPQHF,TGTGCCAGCTCTAACCAACGCAGTAGCGAGCCCCAGCATTTT
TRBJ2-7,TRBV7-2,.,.,CASSLDRGREQYF,TGTGCCAGCAGCTTAGACCGGGGCCGCGAGCAGTACTTC
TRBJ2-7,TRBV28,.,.,CASSLYSEQYF,TGTGCCAGCAGTTTGTATTCCGAGCAGTACTTC
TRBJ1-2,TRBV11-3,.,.,CASSFLSNYGYTF,TGTGCCAGCAGCTTCCTGTCTAACTATGGCTACACCTTC
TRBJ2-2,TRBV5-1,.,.,CASSPEGTGELFF,TGCGCCAGCAGCCCCGAAGGAACCGGGGAGCTGTTTTTT
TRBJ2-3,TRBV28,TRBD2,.,CASSELAGAGTDTQYF,TGTGCCAGCAGTGAACTAGCGGGAGCTGGCACAGATACGCAGTATTTT
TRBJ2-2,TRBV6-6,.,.,CASSFFGLTGELFF,TGTGCCAGCAGTTTCTTCGGGCTGACCGGGGAGCTGTTTTTT
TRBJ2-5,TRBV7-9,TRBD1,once,CASSLAMTGAQTQYF,TGTGCCAGCAGCTTAGCGATGACAGGGGCTCAGACCCAGTACTTC
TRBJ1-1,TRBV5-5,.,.,CASITARNTEAFF,TGTGCCAGCATAACAGCCAGGAACACTGAAGCTTTCTTT
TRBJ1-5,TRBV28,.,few,CASSPGGASQPQHF,TGTGCCAGCAGTCCCGGGGGGGCAAGTCAGCCCCAGCATTTT
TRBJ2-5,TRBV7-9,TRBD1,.,CASSLWGWTGQETQYF,TGTGCCAGCAGCTTATGGGGATGGACAGGGCAAGAGACCCAGTACTTC
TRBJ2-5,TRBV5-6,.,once,CASSLVSGERETQYF,TGTGCCAGCAGCTTGGTCTCAGGGGAACGAGAGACCCAGTACTTC
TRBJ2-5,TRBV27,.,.,CASTRGGAGQETQYF,TGTGCCAGCACCAGAGGGGGGGCTGGACAAGAGACCCAGTACTTC
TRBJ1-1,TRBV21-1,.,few,CASSKARQGNTEAFF,TGTGCCAGCAGCAAAGCTCGTCAGGGGAACACTGAAGCTTTCTTT
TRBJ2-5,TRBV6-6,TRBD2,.,CASRGLAGLQETQYF,TGTGCCAGCAGGGGACTAGCTGGGCTGCAAGAGACCCAGTACTTC
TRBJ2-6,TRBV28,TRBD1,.,CASRFPPGTGTGANVLTF,TGTGCCAGCAGATTCCCCCCCGGGACAGGGACCGGGGCCAACGTCCTGACTTTC
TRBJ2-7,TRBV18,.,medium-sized,CASSPNPDPAYEQYF,TGTGCCAGCTCACCCAATCCGGACCCGGCCTACGAGCAGTACTTC
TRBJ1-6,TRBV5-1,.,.,CASHYSGIYNSPLHF,TGCGCCAGCCATTATTCCGGGATCTATAATTCACCCCTCCACTTT
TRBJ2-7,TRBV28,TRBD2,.,CASTAGSSYEQYF,TGTGCCAGTACAGCGGGAAGTTCCTACGAGCAGTACTTC
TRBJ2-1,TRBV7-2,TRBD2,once,CASSLRDYAFNEQFF,TGTGCCAGCAGCCTCCGGGACTACGCCTTCAATGAGCAGTTCTTC
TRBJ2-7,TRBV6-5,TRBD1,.,CASSPRTGIYEQYF,TGTGCCAGCAGTCCTCGGACAGGGATCTACGAGCAGTACTTC
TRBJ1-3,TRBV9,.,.,CASSAPGTQAGNTIYF,TGTGCCAGCAGCGCGCCCGGGACACAGGCTGGAAACACCATATATTTT
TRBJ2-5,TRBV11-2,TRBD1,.,CASSLGSWATGGMETQYF,TGTGCCAGCAGCTTAGGCAGCTGGGCGACAGGGGGCATGGAGACCCAGTACTTC
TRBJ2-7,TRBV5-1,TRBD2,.,CASSLGPTSGGYEQYF,TGCGCCAGCAGCTTGGGGCCGACTAGCGGGGGATACGAGCAGTACTTC
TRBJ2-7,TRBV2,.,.,CASKVSYEQYF,TGTGCCAGCAAAGTTTCCTACGAGCAGTACTTC
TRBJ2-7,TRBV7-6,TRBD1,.,CASSPVGTGRFEQYF,TGTGCCAGCAGCCCAGTAGGGACAGGGAGGTTCGAGCAGTACTTC
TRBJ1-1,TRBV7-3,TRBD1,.,CASSEGARTEAFF,TGTGCCAGCAGTGAGGGGGCGCGCACTGAAGCTTTCTTT
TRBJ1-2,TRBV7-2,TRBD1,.,CASSPRGDYGYTF,TGTGCCAGCAGCCCCAGGGGGGACTATGGCTACACCTTC
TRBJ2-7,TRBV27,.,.,CASSLMAGQKEQYF,TGTGCCAGCAGTTTAATGGCAGGGCAGAAAGAGCAGTACTTC
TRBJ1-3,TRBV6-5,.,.,CASSYVGGNTIYF,TGTGCCAGCAGTTACGTGGGCGGAAACACCATATATTTT
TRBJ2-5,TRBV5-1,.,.,CASSFQGQETQYF,TGCGCCAGCAGCTTTCAGGGGCAAGAGACCCAGTACTTC
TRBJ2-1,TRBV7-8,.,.,CASSPERVPNNEQFF,TGTGCCAGCAGCCCCGAGCGGGTCCCCAACAATGAGCAGTTCTTC
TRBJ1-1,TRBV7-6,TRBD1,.,CASSLGQGAMNTEAFF,TGTGCCAGCAGCTTAGGGCAGGGGGCGATGAACACTGAAGCTTTCTTT
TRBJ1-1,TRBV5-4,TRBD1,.,CASSLGFRQGNTEAFF,TGTGCCAGCAGCTTGGGATTTAGACAGGGGAACACTGAAGCTTTCTTT
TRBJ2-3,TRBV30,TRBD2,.,CAWRRLAGVADTQYF,TGTGCCTGGAGACGTCTAGCGGGAGTAGCCGATACGCAGTATTTT